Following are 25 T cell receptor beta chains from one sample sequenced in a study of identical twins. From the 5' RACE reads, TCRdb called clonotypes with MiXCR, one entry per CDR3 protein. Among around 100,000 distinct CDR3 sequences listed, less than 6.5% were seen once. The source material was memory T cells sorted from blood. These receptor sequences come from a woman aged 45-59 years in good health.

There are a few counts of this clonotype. The CDR3 coding sequence is TGTGCCAGCAGCCAAGAGCGCCTCGGGAAGAATGAGCAGTTCTTC. Its protein is CASSQERLGKNEQFF. This chain connects TRBV3-1 to TRBJ2-1, with D perhaps TRBD2 (5 bases). The CDR3 totals 15 residues. The V end was cut by 0 bases, the J end by 7 bases, with 13 bases between. Looked up from germline, CDR1 is LGHDT and CDR2 is YNNKEL (reference sequence).

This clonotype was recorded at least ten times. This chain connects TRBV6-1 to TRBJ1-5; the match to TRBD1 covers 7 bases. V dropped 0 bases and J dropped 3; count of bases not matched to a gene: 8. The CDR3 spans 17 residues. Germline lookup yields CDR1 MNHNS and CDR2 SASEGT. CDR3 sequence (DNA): TGTGCCAGCAGTGAAGCTAATCAGGGACAGCTCAATCAGCCCCAGCATTTT. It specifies CASSEANQGQLNQPQHF.

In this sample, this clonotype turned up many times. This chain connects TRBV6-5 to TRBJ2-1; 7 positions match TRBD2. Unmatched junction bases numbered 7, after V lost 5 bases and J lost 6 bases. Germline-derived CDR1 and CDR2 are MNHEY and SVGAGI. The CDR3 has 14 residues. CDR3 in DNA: TGTGCCAGCAGTACCCAACTAGCGAGCAATGAGCAGTTCTTC. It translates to CASSTQLASNEQFF.

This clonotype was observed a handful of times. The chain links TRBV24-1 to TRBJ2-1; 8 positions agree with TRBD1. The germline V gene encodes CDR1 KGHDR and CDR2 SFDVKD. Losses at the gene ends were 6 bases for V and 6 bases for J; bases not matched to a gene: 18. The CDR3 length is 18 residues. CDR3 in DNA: TGTGCCACCAGTCGACAGGGGAATCGGAGACTAGGGACCAATGAGCAGTTCTTC. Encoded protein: CATSRQGNRRLGTNEQFF.

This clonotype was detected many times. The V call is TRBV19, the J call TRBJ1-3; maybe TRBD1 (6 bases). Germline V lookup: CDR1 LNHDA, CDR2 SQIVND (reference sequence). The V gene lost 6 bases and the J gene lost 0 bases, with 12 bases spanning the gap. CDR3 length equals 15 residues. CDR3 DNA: TGTGCCAGTAGAGAGAGGGGGAGCTCTGGAAACACCATATATTTT. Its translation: CASRERGSSGNTIYF.

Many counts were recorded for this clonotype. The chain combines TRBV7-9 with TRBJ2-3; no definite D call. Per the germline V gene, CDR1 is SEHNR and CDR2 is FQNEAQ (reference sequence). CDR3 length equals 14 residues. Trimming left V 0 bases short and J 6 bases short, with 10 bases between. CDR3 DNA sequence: TGTGCCAGCAGCTTAGCGCGATCCCCCGATACGCAGTATTTT. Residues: CASSLARSPDTQYF.

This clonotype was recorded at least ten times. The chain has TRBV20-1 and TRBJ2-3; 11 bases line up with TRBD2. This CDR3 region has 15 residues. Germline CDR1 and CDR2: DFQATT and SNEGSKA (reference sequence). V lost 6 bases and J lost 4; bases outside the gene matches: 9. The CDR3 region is CSANIAGGGPDTQYF. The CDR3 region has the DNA TGCAGTGCAAATATAGCGGGAGGGGGCCCAGATACGCAGTATTTT.

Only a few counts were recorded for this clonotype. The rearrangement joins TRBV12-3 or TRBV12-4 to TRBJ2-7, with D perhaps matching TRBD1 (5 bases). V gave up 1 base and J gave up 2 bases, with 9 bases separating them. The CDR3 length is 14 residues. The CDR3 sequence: CASSLGIGAYEQYV. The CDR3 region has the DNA TGTGCCAGCAGTTTAGGTATAGGGGCCTACGAGCAGTACGTC.

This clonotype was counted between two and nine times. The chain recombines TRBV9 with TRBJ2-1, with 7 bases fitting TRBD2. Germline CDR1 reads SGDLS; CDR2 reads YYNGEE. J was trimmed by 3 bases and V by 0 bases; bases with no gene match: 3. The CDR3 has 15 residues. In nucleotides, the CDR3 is TGTGCCAGCAGCGTAGCTAGGGACTACTACAATGAGCAGTTCTTC. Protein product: CASSVARDYYNEQFF.

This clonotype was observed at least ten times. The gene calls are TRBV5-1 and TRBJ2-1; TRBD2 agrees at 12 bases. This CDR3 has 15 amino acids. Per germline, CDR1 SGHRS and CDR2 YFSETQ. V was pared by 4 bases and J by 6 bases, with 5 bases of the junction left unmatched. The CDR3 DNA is TGCGCCAGCAGCCCCAGGACTAGCGGGATCAATGAGCAGTTCTTC. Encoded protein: CASSPRTSGINEQFF.

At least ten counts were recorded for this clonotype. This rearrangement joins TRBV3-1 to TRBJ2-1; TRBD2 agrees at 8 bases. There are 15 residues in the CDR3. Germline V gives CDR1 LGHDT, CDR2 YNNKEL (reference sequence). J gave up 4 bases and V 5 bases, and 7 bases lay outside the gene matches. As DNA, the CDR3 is TGTGCCAGCAGCAAAACTAGCGGTACTTACAATGAGCAGTTCTTC. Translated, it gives CASSKTSGTYNEQFF.

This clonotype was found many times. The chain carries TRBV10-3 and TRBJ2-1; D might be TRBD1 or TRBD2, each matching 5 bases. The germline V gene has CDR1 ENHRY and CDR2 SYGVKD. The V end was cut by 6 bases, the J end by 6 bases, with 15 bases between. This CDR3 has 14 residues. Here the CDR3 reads CAISGTDLFNEQFF. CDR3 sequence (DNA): TGTGCCATCAGCGGGACCGACCTATTCAATGAGCAGTTCTTC.

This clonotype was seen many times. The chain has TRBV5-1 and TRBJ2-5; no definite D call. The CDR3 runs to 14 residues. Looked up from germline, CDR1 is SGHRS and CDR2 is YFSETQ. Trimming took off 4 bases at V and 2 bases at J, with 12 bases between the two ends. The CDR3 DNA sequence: TGCGCCAGCAGCCCGATGGGCGTTCAAGAGACCCAGTACTTC. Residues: CASSPMGVQETQYF.

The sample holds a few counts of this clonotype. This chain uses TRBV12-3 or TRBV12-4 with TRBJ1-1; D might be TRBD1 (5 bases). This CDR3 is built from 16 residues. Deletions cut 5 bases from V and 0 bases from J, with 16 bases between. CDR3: CASSPPKGTMNTEAFF. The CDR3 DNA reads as TGTGCCAGCAGTCCGCCGAAGGGGACCATGAACACTGAAGCTTTCTTT.

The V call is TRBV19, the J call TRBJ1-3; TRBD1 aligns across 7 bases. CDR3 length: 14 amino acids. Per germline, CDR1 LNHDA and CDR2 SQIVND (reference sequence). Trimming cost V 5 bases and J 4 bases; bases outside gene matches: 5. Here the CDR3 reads CASSPTGAGNTIYF. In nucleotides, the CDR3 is TGTGCCAGTAGTCCAACAGGGGCGGGAAACACCATATATTTT.

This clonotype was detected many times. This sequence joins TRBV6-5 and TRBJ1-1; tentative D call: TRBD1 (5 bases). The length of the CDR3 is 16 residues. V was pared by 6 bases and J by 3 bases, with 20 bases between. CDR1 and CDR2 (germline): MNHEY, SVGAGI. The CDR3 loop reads CASRAEGPQGYTEAFF. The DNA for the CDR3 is TGTGCCAGCAGGGCTGAGGGGCCGCAGGGCTACACTGAAGCTTTCTTT.

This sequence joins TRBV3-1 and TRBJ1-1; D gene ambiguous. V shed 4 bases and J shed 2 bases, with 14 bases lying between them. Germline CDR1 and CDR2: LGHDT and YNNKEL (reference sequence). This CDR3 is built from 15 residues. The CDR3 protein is CASSPRAPTNTEAFF. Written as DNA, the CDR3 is TGTGCCAGCAGCCCCCGGGCACCGACCAACACTGAAGCTTTCTTT.

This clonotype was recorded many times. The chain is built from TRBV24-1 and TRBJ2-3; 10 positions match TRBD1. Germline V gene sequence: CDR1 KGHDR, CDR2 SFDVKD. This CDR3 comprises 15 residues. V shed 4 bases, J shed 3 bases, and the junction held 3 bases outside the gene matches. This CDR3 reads CATSERDRGTDTQYF. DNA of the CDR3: TGTGCCACCAGTGAACGGGACAGGGGAACAGATACGCAGTATTTT.

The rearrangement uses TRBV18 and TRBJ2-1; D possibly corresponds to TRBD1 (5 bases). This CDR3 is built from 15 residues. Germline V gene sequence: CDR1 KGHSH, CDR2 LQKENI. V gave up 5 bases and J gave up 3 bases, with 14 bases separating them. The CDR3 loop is CASSFTDSLYNEQFF. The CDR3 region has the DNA TGTGCCAGCTCATTCACCGACAGCCTCTACAATGAGCAGTTCTTC.

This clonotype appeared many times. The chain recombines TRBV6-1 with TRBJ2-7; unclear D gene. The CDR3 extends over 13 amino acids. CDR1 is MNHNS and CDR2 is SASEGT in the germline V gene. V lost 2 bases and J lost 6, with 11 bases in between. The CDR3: CASSEFRSREQYV. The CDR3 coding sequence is TGTGCCAGCAGTGAATTTCGGTCCCGCGAGCAGTACGTC.

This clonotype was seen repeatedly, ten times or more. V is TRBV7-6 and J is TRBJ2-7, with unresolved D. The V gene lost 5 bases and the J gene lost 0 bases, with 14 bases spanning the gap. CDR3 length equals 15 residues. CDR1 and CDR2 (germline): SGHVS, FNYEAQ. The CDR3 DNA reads TGTGCCAGCAGCCCACGGACGGGTGCCTCCTACGAGCAGTACTTC. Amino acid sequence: CASSPRTGASYEQYF.

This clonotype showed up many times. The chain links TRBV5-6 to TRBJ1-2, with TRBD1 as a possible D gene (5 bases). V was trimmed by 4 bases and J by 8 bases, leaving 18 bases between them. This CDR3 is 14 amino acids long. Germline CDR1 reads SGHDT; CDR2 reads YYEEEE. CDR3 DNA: TGTGCCAGCAGCCAGGACCGGGGGTTTAGGGGCTACACCTTC. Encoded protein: CASSQDRGFRGYTF.

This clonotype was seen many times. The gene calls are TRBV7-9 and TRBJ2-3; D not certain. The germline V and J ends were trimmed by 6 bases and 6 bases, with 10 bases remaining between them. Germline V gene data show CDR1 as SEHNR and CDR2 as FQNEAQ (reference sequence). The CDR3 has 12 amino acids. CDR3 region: CASRRLGDTQYF. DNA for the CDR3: TGTGCCAGCAGGCGGCTAGGGGATACGCAGTATTTT.

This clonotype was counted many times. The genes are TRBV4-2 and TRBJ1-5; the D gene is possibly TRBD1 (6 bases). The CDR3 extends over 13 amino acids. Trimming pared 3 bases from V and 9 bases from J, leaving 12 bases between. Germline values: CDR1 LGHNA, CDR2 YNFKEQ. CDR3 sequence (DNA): TGTGCCAGCAGCCAGGGGGGCTCTGGGCCCCAGCATTTT. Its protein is CASSQGGSGPQHF.

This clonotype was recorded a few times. The CDR3 is CASSAGGINQPQHF. The DNA of the CDR3 is TGCGCCAGCAGCGCAGGGGGGATCAATCAGCCCCAGCATTTT. V usage is TRBV4-1 and J usage is TRBJ1-5; 7 nucleotides line up with TRBD1. The junction had 4 bases not matched to a gene; V was cut back by 5 bases and J by 3 bases. Germline-derived CDR1 and CDR2 are MGHRA and YSYEKL. This CDR3 spans 14 amino acids.